This TCR beta chain was recorded in a study of metastatic and nonmetastatic thyroid tumors. Study context: Repertoire comparison spanned blood and tumor or nodule tissue of malignant and benign thyroid patients. General study findings and limits: The study reportedly found significantly higher TCR beta diversity in malignant thyroid tumors than benign nodules, in blood and tumor.

Patients had received no treatment of any kind before thyroid surgery. In its sample, this clone ranks as medium-sized. Its antigen is not known. How the authors handled the data: A distant-metastasis classifier for papillary thyroid cancer was built using CDR3 differences across clinicopathological groups. TCRdb re-called clones from the PCR reads using MiXCR. TCRdb's processing, not the authors' own work, is the source of the V and J calls. Among some 13,000 clones listed, roughly a third were seen once. Input material: tumor tissue. The origin of this receptor is a female donor with papillary thyroid cancer or a benign thyroid nodule (not recorded which). Some clones in this sample may be carry-over from other donors' samples.

In DNA form, the CDR3 reads TGTGCCAGCAGTTTACTATTAACAGGAAACACTGAAGCTTTCTTT. Protein product: CASSLLLTGNTEAFF. The chain uses TRBV27 and TRBJ1-1; tentatively, D is TRBD1 (5 bases). The length of the CDR3 is 15 residues. V lost 2 bases, J lost 2 bases, and 12 bases lay in between. From germline, CDR1 is MNHEY and CDR2 SMNVEV (reference sequence).